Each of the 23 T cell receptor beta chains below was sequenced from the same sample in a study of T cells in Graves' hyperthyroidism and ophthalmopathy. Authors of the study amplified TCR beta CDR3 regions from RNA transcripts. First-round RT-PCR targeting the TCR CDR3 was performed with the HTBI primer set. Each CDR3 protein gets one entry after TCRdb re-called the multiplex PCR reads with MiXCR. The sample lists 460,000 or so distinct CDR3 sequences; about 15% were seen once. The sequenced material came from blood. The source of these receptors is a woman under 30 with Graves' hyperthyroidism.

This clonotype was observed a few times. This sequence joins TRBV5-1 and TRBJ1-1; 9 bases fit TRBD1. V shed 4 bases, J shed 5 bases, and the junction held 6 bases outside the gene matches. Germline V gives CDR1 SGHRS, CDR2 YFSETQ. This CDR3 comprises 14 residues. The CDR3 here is CASSEGQGPTEAFF. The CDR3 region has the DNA TGCGCCAGCAGCGAAGGACAGGGGCCTACTGAAGCTTTCTTT.

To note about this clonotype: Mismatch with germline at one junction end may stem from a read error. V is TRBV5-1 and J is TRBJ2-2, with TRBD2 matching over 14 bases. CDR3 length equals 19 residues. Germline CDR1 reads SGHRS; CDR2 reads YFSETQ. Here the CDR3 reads CASSLNFGTSGSLTGELFF. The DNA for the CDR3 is TGTGCCAGCAGCTTGAACTTCGGGACTAGCGGGAGTTTGACCGGGGAGCTGTTTTTT.

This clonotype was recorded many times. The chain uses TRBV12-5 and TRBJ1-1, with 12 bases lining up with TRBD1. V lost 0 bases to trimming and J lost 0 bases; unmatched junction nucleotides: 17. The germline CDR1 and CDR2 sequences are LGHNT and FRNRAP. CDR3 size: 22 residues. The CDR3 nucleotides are TGTGCTAGTGGTTTGGTCCGCCGGGACAGGGGGCATTCTTCTAGGTTGAACACTGAAGCTTTCTTT. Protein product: CASGLVRRDRGHSSRLNTEAFF.

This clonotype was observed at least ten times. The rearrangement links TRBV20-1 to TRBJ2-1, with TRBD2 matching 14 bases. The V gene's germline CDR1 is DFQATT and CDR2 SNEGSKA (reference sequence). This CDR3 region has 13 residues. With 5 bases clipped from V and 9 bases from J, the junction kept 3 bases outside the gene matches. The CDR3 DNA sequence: TGCAGTGCTGAAGGACTAGCGGGAGGTGAGCAGTTCTTC. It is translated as CSAEGLAGGEQFF.

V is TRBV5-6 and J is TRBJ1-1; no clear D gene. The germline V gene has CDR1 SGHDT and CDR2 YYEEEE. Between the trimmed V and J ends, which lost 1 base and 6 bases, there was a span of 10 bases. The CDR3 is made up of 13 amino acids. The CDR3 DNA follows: TGTGCCAGCAGCTTGTCAGGCGACGCTGAAGCTTTCTTT. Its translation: CASSLSGDAEAFF.

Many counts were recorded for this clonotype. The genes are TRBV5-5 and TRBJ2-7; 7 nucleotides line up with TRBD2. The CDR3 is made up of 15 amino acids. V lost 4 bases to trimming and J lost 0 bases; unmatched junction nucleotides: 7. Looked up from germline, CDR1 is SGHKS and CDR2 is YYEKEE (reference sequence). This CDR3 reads CASSILAVSSYEQYV. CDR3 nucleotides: TGTGCCAGCAGCATCCTAGCGGTAAGCTCCTACGAGCAGTACGTC.

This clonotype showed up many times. DNA for the CDR3: TGTGCCAGCAGTTCCGACAGGGAAGAGACCCAGTACTTC. Residues: CASSSDREETQYF. V gene TRBV12-3 or TRBV12-4 combines with J gene TRBJ2-5; TRBD1 matches at 7 bases. Germline trimming cut 4 bases from V and 3 bases from J; bases unmatched to any gene: 2. The CDR3 spans 13 residues.

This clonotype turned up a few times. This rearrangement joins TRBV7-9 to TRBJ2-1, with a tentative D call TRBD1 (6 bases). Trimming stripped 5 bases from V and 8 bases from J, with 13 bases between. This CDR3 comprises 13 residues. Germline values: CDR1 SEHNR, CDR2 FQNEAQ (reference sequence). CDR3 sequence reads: CASSPQGFYEQFF. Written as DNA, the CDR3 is TGTGCCAGCAGCCCGCAGGGGTTTTATGAGCAGTTCTTC.

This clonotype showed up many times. The CDR3 here is CSASLVGTPSRAFF. The CDR3 DNA follows: TGCAGTGCTAGTCTGGTGGGGACCCCGTCACGAGCTTTCTTT. V is TRBV20-1 and J is TRBJ1-1; TRBD1 might be the D (5 bases). The germline CDR1 and CDR2 sequences are DFQATT and SNEGSKA (reference sequence). Trimming took 3 bases from V and 10 from J, leaving 21 bases between them. CDR3 length: 14 amino acids.

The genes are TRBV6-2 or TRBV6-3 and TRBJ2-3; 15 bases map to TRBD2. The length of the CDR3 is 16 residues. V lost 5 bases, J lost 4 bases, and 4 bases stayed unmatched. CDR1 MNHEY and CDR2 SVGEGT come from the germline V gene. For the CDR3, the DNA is TGTGCCAGCAGTAGGGGACTAGCGGGAGGACCAGATACGCAGTATTTT. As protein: CASSRGLAGGPDTQYF.

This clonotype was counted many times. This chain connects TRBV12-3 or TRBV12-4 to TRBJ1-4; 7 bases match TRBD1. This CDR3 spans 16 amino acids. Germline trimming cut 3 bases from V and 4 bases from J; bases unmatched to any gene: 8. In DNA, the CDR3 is TGTGCCAGCAGTTTGATAGGGGGCCCTCTTAATGAAAAACTGTTTTTT. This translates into CASSLIGGPLNEKLFF.

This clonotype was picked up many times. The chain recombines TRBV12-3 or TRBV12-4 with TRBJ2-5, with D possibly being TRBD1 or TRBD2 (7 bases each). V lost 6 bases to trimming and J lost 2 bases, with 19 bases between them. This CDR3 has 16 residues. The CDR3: CASSQGGAGPQETQYF. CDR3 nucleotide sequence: TGTGCCAGCAGCCAGGGGGGAGCGGGACCTCAAGAGACCCAGTACTTC.

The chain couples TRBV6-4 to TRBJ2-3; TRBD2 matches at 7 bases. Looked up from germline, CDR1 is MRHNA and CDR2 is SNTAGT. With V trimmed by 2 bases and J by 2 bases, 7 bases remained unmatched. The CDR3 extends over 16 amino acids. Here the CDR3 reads CASSDLGGSTTDTQYF. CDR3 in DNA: TGTGCCAGCAGTGACCTTGGCGGGAGCACCACAGATACGCAGTATTTT.

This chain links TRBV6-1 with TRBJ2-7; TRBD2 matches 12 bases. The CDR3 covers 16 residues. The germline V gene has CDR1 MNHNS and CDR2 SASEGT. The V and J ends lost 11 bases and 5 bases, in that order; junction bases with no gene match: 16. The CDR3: CALTALAGGFIDEQYF. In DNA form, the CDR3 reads TGTGCCTTAACCGCACTAGCGGGAGGTTTTATCGACGAGCAGTACTTC.

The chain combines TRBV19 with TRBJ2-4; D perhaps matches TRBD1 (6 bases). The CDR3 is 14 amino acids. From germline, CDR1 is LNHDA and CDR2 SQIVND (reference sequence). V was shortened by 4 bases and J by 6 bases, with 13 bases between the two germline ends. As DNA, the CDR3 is TGTGCCAGTAGTAGCAGGGGAAGGGTAAACATTCAGTACTTC. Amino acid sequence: CASSSRGRVNIQYF. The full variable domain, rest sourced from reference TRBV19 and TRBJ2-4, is DGGITQSPKYLFRKEGQNVTLSCEQNLNHDAMYWYRQDPGQGLRLIYYSQIVNDFQKGDIAEGYSVSREKKESFPLTVTSAQKNPTAFYLCASSSRGRVNIQYFGAGTRLSVL.

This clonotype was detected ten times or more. Here the CDR3 reads CSARAVRTSGRGSYEQYF. CDR3 DNA: TGCAGTGCTAGAGCTGTTAGGACTAGCGGGAGGGGCTCCTACGAGCAGTACTTC. The genes are TRBV20-1 and TRBJ2-7, with TRBD2 matching over 15 bases. Germline CDR1 DFQATT, CDR2 SNEGSKA (reference sequence). The CDR3 is 18 amino acids. Trimming took 1 base from V and 0 from J; bases not matched to a gene: 7.

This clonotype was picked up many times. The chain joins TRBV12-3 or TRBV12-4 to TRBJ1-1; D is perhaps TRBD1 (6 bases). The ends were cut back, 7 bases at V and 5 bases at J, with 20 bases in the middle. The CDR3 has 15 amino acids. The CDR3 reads CASTARTGSGTEAFF. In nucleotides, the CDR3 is TGTGCCAGCACCGCTCGCACAGGGTCGGGGACTGAAGCTTTCTTT.

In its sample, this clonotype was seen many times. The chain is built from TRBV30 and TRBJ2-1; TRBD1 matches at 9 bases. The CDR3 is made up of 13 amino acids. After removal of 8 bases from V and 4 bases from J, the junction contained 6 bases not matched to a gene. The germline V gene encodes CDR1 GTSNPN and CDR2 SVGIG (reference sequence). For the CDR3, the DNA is TGTGCCCGCGCCGGGACAGGGTACAATGAGCAGTTCTTC. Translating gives CARAGTGYNEQFF. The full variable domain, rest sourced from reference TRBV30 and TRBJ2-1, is SQTIHQWPATLVQPVGSPLSLECTVEGTSNPNLYWYRQAAGRGLQLLFYSVGIGQISSEVPQNLSASRPQDRQFILSSKKLLLSDSGFYLCARAGTGYNEQFFGPGTRLTVL.

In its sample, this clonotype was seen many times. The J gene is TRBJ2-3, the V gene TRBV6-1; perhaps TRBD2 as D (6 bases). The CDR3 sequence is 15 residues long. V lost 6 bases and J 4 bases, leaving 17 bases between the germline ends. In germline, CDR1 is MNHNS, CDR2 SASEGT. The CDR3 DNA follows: TGTGCCAGCAGCCGAGCCGGGAGCGATGCAGATACGCAGTATTTT. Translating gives CASSRAGSDADTQYF.

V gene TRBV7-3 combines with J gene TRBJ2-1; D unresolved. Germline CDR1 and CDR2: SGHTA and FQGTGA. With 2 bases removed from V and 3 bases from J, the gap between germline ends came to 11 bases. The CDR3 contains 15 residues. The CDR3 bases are TGTGCCAGCAGCTTACGGAGTAGTGGCTACAATGAGCAGTTCTTC. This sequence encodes CASSLRSSGYNEQFF.

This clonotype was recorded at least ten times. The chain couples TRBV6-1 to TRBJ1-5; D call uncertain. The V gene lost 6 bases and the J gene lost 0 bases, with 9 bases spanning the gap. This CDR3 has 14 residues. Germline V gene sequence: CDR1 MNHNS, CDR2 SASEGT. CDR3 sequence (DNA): TGTGCCAGCAGGAATAGGCTTAGCAATCAGCCCCAGCATTTT. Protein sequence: CASRNRLSNQPQHF.

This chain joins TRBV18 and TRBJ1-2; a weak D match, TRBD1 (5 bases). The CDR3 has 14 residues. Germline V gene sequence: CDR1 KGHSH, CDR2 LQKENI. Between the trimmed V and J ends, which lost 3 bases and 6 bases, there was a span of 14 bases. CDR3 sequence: CASSPQGPGDGYTF. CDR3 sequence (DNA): TGTGCCAGCTCACCCCAGGGCCCTGGGGATGGCTACACCTTC.

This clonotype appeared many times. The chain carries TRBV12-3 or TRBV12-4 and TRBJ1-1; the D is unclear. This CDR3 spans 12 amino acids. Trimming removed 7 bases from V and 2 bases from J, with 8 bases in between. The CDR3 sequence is CASNQVNTEAFF. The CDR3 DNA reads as TGTGCCAGCAACCAGGTTAACACTGAAGCTTTCTTT.